Sequencing of this T cell receptor beta chain was carried out in a study of blood T cell repertoires in COVID-19. Germline loops: CDR1 SGHRS, CDR2 YFSETQ. The CDR3 is 13 amino acids. Trimming at V came to 0 bases and at J to 10 bases, leaving 6 bases not matched to a gene. Participants were aged about 18 to 90 years, lived in 24 US areas, and enrolled virtually. Researchers sorted participants into cohorts using their self-reported clinical history. Original analysis: It was from reference gene primer amplification that nucleated cell counts were estimated. The table came from immunoSEQ multiplex PCR; TCRdb's copy has only in-frame clones and leaves some out. V and J calls plus clone size are reproduced from that table; the DNA served to infer D and trimming. The sample includes 190,000 or so clones, roughly four fifths seen only once; the top ten take 7.5%. This clone was observed a few times.

This TCR was recovered from a man aged 40-50 years who had recovered from COVID-19. Material for sequencing was PBMCs or T cells enriched from blood (not recorded which). The rearrangement links TRBV5-1 to TRBJ1-1, with 7 bases fitting TRBD1. The CDR3 bases are TGCGCCAGCAGCTTGGTCAAGGGGGCAGGAGCTTTCTTT. Its translation: CASSLVKGAGAFF.